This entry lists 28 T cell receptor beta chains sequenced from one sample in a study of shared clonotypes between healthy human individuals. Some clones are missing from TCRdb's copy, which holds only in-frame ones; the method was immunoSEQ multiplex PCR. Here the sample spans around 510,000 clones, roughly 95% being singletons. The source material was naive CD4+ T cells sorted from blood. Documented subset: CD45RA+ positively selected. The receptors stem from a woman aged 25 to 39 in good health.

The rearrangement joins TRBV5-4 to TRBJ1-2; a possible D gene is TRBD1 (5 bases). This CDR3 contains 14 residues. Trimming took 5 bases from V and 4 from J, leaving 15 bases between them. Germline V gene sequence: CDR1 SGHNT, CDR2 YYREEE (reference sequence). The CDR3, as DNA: TGTGCCAGCAGTCAGGACACCATTCTCTATGGCTACACCTTC. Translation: CASSQDTILYGYTF.

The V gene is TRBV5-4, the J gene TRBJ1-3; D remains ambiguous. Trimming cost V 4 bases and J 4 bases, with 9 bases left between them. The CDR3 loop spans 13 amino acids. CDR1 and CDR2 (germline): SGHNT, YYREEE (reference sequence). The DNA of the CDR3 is TGTGCCAGCAGCATTGACCGGGGAAACACCATATATTTT. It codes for CASSIDRGNTIYF.

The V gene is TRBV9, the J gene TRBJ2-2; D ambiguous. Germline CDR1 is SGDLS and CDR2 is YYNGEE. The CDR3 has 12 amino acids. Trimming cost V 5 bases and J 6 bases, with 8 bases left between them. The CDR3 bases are TGTGCCAGCAGACGATTGGCCGGGGAGCTGTTTTTT. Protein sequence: CASRRLAGELFF. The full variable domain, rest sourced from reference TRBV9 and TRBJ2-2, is DSGVTQTPKHLITATGQRVTLRCSPRSGDLSVYWYQQSLDQGLQFLIQYYNGEERAKGNILERFSAQQFPDLHSELNLSSLELGDSALYFCASRRLAGELFFGEGSRLTVL.

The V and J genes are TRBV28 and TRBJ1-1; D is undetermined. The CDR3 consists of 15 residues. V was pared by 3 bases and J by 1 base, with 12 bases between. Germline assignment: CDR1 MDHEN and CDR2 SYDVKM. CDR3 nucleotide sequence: TGTGCCAGCAGTTTTGTCTCTGCAGGGAACACTGAAGCTTTCTTT. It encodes CASSFVSAGNTEAFF.

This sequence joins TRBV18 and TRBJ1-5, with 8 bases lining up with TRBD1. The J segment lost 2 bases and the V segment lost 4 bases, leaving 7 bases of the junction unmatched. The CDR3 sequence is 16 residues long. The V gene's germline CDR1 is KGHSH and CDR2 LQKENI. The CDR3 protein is CASSRYGQGGNQPQHF. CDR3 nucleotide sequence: TGTGCCAGCTCACGATACGGACAGGGAGGCAATCAGCCCCAGCATTTT.

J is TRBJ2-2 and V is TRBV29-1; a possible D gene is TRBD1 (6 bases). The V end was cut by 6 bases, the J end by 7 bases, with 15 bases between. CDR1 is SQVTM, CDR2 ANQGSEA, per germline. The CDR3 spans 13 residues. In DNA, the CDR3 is TGCAGCGTAGCGGCTACAGGGAGCGGGGAGCTGTTTTTT. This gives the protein CSVAATGSGELFF.

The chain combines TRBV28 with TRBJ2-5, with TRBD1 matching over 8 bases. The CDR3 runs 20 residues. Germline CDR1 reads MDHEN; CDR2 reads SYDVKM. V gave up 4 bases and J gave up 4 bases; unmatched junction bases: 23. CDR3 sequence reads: CASSSVRVRDRYRAGETQYF. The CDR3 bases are TGTGCCAGCAGTTCAGTCCGGGTTCGGGACAGGTATCGAGCGGGAGAGACCCAGTACTTC.

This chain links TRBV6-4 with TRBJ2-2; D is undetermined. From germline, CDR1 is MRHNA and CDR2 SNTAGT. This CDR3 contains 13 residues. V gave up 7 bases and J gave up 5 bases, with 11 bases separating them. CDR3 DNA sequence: TGTGCCAGCAAGCTGGGGTCAACCGGGGAGCTGTTTTTT. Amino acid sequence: CASKLGSTGELFF.

The CDR3: CASSPRLAGGGEQYF. CDR3 DNA sequence: TGTGCCAGTAGTCCCCGACTAGCGGGAGGGGGCGAGCAGTACTTC. The J gene is TRBJ2-7, the V gene TRBV19, with 14 bases that match TRBD2. CDR1 is LNHDA, CDR2 SQIVND, per germline (reference sequence). The V and J ends lost 5 bases and 6 bases, in that order; junction bases with no gene match: 6. There are 15 residues in the CDR3.

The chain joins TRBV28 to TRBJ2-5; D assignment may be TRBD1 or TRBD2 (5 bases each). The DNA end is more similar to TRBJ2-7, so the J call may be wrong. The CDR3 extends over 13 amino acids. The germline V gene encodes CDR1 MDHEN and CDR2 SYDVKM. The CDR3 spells CASSLSGGYEQYF. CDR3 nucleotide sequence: TGTGCCAGCAGTTTATCTGGGGGATACGAGCAGTACTTC.

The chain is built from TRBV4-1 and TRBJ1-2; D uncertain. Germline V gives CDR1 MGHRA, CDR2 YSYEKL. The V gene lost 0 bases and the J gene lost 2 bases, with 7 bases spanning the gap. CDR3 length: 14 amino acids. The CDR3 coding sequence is TGCGCCAGCAGCCAAGACCCAGGAAACTATGGCTACACCTTC. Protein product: CASSQDPGNYGYTF.

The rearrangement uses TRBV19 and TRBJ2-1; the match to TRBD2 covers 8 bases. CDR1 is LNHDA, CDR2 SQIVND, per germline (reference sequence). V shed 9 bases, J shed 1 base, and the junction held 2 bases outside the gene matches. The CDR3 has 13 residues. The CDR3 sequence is CASGTSSYNEQFF. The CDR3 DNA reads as TGTGCCAGCGGGACTAGTTCCTACAATGAGCAGTTCTTC. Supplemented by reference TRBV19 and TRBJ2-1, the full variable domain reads DGGITQSPKYLFRKEGQNVTLSCEQNLNHDAMYWYRQDPGQGLRLIYYSQIVNDFQKGDIAEGYSVSREKKESFPLTVTSAQKNPTAFYLCASGTSSYNEQFFGPGTRLTVL.

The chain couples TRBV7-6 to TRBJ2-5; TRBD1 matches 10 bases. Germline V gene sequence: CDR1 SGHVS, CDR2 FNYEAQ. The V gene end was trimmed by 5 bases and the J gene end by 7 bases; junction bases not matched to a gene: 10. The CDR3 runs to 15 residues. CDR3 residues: CASSATGQGLGTQYF. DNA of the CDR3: TGTGCCAGCAGCGCAACGGGACAGGGGCTCGGGACCCAGTACTTC.

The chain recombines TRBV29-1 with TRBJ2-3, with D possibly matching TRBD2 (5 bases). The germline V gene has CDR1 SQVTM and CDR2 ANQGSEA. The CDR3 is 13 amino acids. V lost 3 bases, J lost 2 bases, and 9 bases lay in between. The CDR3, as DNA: TGCAGCGTTGAGCCTAGCACCACAGATACGCAGTATTTT. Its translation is CSVEPSTTDTQYF.

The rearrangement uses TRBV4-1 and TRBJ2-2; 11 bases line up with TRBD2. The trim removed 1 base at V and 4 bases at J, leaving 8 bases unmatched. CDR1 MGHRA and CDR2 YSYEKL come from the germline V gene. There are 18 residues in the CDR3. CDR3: CASSQVIPGLAATGELFF. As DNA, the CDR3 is TGCGCCAGCAGCCAAGTCATACCGGGACTAGCGGCCACCGGGGAGCTGTTTTTT.

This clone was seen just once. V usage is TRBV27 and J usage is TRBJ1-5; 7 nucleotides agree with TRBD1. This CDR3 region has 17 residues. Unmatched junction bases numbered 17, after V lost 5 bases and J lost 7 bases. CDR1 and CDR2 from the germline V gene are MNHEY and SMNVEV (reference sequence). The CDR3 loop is CASSPRDSSTGGQPQHF. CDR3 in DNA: TGTGCCAGCAGTCCTCGGGACAGTTCAACCGGCGGACAGCCCCAGCATTTT.

CDR3 nucleotide sequence: TGTGCCAGTAGTAAGCCGGGACAGGGGAGCAATCAGCCCCAGCATTTT. Amino acids: CASSKPGQGSNQPQHF. The chain has TRBV19 and TRBJ1-5; 10 positions match TRBD1. The J segment lost 1 base and the V segment lost 4 bases, leaving 4 bases of the junction unmatched. CDR3 length: 16 residues. The germline V gene encodes CDR1 LNHDA and CDR2 SQIVND (reference sequence).

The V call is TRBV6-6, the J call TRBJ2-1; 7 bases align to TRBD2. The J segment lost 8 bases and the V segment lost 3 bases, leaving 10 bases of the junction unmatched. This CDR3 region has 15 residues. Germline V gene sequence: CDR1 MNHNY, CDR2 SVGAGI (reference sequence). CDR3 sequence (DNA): TGTGCCAGCAGTTATGAGTCAAGCGGGGACGATGAGCAGTTCTTC. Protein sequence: CASSYESSGDDEQFF.

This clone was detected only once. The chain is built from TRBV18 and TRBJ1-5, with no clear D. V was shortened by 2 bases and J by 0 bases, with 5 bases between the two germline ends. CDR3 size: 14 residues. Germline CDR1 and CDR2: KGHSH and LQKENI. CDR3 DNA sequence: TGTGCCAGCTCACCAAGCCTTAGCAATCAGCCCCAGCATTTT. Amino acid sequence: CASSPSLSNQPQHF.

The CDR3 DNA follows: TGTGCCAGCGGACAGGGTACTCGGGATTCACCCCTCCACTTT. This codes for CASGQGTRDSPLHF. The chain is built from TRBV7-9 and TRBJ1-6, with 8 bases identical to TRBD1. V lost 8 bases to trimming and J lost 8 bases; unmatched junction nucleotides: 8. This CDR3 is built from 14 residues. The germline V gene has CDR1 SEHNR and CDR2 FQNEAQ (reference sequence).

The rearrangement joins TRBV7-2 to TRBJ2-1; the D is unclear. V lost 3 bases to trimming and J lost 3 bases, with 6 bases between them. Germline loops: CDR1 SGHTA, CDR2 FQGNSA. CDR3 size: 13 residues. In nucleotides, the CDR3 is TGTGCCAGCAGCTTGAACGTCTACAATGAGCAGTTCTTC. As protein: CASSLNVYNEQFF. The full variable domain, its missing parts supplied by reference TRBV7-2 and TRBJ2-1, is GAGVSQSPSNKVTEKGKDVELRCDPISGHTALYWYRQSLGQGLEFLIYFQGNSAPDKSGLPSDRFSAERTGGSVSTLTIQRTQQEDSAVYLCASSLNVYNEQFFGPGTRLTVL.

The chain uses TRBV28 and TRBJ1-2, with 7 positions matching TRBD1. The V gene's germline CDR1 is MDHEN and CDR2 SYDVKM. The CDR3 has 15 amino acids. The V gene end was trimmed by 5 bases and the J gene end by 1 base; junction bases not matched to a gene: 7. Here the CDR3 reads CASSPNQGVNYGYTF. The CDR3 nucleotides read TGTGCCAGCAGTCCTAACCAGGGGGTTAACTATGGCTACACCTTC.

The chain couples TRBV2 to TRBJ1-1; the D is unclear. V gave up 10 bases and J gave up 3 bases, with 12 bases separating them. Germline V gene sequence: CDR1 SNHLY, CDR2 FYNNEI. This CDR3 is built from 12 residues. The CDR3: CATSGLDTEAFF. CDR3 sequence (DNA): TGTGCCACCAGCGGACTGGACACTGAAGCTTTCTTT.

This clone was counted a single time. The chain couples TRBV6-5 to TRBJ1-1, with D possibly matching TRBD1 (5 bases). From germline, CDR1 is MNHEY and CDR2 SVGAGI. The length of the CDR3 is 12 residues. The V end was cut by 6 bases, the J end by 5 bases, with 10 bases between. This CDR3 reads CASSPGRTEAFF. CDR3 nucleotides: TGTGCCAGCAGCCCAGGGAGGACTGAAGCTTTCTTT.

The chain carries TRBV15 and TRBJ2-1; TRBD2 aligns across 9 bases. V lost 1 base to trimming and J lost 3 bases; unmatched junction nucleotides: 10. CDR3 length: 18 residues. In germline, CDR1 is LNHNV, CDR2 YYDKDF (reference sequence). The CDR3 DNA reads TGTGCCACCAGCAGAGGGAGGCTAGCGGGATTTTTCTACAATGAGCAGTTCTTC. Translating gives CATSRGRLAGFFYNEQFF.

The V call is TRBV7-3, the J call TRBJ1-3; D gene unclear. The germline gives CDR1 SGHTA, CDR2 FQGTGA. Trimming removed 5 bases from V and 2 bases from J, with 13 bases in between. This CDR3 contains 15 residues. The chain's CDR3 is CASSPDGGTGNTIYF. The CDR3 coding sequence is TGTGCCAGCAGCCCGGACGGTGGGACTGGAAACACCATATATTTT.

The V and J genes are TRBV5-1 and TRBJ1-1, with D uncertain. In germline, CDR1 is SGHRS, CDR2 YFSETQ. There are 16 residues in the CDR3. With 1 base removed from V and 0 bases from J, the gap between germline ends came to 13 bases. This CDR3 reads CASSLTYTMMNTEAFF. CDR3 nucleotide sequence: TGCGCCAGCAGCTTGACGTATACGATGATGAACACTGAAGCTTTCTTT.

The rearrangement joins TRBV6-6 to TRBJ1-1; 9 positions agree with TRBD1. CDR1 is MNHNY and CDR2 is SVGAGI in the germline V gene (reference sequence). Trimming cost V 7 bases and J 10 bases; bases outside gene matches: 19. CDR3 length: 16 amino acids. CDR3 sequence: CASIPARDREKVAAFF. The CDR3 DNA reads TGTGCCAGCATTCCGGCCCGGGACAGGGAGAAAGTCGCAGCTTTCTTT.